The count of the clone carrying this T cell receptor (beta chain) is one. Its antigen is unknown. The data are from a study of cytomegalovirus exposure and HLA in healthy donors. Overall study context: Most genotyped donors, 75% to 85% of fewer than 400, had Caucasian-associated genetic ancestry. Whole-study findings and limits: In a later analysis, at a false discovery rate of 0.05, over 15,000 TCR beta sequences were associated with HLA alleles.

This CDR3 has 19 residues. The germline V gene encodes CDR1 LGHNT and CDR2 FRNRAP. The J segment lost 0 bases and the V segment lost 7 bases, leaving 15 bases of the junction unmatched. Use of 60 Vbeta and 13 Jbeta primers characterized the PCR. Repertoires were generated with immunoSEQ multiplex PCR, while TCRdb's copy carries only in-frame clones and drops some. The repertoire holds fewer than 140,000 clones, with 71% as singletons. The chain uses TRBV12-5 and TRBJ2-2; 9 bases map to TRBD2. Material: PBMCs. The clonotype originates from a female donor in good health and CMV-seronegative. The CDR3 coding sequence is TGTGCTAGTGCCCCGGGGACTAGCACTTTTGCTTCGAACACCGGGGAGCTGTTTTTT. The encoded protein is CASAPGTSTFASNTGELFF.